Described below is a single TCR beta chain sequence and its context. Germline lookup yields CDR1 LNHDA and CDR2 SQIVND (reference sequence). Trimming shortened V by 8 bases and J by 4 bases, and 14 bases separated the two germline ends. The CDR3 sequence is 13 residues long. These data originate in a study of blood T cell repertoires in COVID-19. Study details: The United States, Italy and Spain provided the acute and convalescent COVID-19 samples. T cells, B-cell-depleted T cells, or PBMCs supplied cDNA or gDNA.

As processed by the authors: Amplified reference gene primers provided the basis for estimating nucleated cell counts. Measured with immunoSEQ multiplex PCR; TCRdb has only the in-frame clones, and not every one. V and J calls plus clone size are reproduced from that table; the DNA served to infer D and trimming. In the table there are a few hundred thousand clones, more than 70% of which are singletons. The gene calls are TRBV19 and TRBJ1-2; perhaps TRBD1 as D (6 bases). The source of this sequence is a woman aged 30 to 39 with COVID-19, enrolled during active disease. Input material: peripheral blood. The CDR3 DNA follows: TGTGCCAGTCGACCGACAGGCGTCTATGGCTACACCTTC. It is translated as CASRPTGVYGYTF.